These T cell receptor beta chains were read from a single sample in a study of CD8+ T cells in alopecia areata. The repertoire was sequenced with immunoSEQ multiplex PCR; TCRdb's copy has only in-frame clones and lacks some. The sample records 150,000 to 200,000 clones, approximately 60% being singletons. Sequenced material: CD4+ T cells sorted from blood. The receptors come from a human donor in good health. Each CDR3 is given with its conserved first and last residue. The order of the fields is V gene, D gene, clone size, J gene, CDR3 protein, CDR3 DNA. D genes are given only for firm matches. Size values are once, few and many counts, or a class for expanded clones, and some rows have none.

V: TRBV30
D: TRBD1
size: NA
J: TRBJ1-1
CDR3: CAWCRDRVTEAFF
DNA: TGTGCCTGGTGCCGGGACAGGGTGACTGAAGCTTTCTTT

V: TRBV9
D: TRBD1
size: NA
J: TRBJ2-3
CDR3: CASSPPTGLQGVTDTQYF
DNA: TGTGCCAGCAGCCCCCCCACGGGTCTACAGGGGGTAACAGATACGCAGTATTTT

V: TRBV27
D: NA
size: NA
J: TRBJ1-2
CDR3: CASSGQWGGYTF
DNA: TGTGCCAGCAGTGGACAATGGGGTGGCTACACCTTC

V: TRBV20-1
D: NA
size: NA
J: TRBJ2-3
CDR3: CSAPEGDTQYF
DNA: TGCAGTGCCCCGGAGGGGGATACGCAGTATTTT

V: TRBV5-4
D: NA
size: NA
J: TRBJ2-4
CDR3: CASSLASTGLAKNIQYF
DNA: TGTGCCAGCAGCTTGGCCTCTACCGGACTAGCCAAAAACATTCAGTACTTC

V: TRBV2
D: NA
size: NA
J: TRBJ1-5
CDR3: CASSVSGQTAWPQHF
DNA: TGTGCCAGCAGTGTCTCCGGACAAACCGCGTGGCCCCAGCATTTT

V: TRBV5-6
D: NA
size: NA
J: TRBJ1-2
CDR3: CASSLGRNNYGYTF
DNA: TGTGCCAGCAGCTTGGGACGGAATAACTATGGCTACACCTTC

V: TRBV29-1
D: NA
size: few
J: TRBJ2-3
CDR3: CSVDYSDTQYF
DNA: TGCAGCGTCGACTACTCAGATACGCAGTATTTT

V: TRBV29-1
D: TRBD2
size: few
J: TRBJ2-3
CDR3: CSVRSGLAGGPDTQYF
DNA: TGCAGCGTTCGCTCCGGACTAGCGGGAGGCCCAGATACGCAGTATTTT

V: TRBV19
D: NA
size: NA
J: TRBJ1-2
CDR3: CASSPQANPRGYTF
DNA: TGTGCCAGTAGCCCTCAGGCTAATCCCCGGGGCTACACCTTC

V: TRBV29-1
D: NA
size: NA
J: TRBJ1-1
CDR3: CSGGSQTNTEAFF
DNA: TGCAGCGGGGGAAGTCAAACGAACACTGAAGCTTTCTTT

V: TRBV29-1
D: TRBD2
size: few
J: TRBJ2-1
CDR3: CSVKTSGSINEQFF
DNA: TGCAGCGTTAAAACTAGCGGGAGTATAAATGAGCAGTTCTTC

V: TRBV20-1
D: NA
size: few
J: TRBJ2-5
CDR3: CSAALLGTQYF
DNA: TGCAGTGCGGCCCTTTTGGGGACCCAGTACTTC

V: TRBV19
D: TRBD1
size: NA
J: TRBJ2-4
CDR3: CASSPIHRGRAYIQYF
DNA: TGTGCCAGTAGTCCTATTCACAGGGGGCGTGCGTACATTCAGTACTTC

V: TRBV7-8
D: TRBD1
size: NA
J: TRBJ2-2
CDR3: CASRSRGIRPGELFF
DNA: TGTGCCAGCCGATCCAGGGGGATAAGGCCCGGGGAGCTGTTTTTT

V: TRBV2
D: NA
size: few
J: TRBJ2-3
CDR3: CASSERRDRTDTQYF
DNA: TGTGCCAGCAGTGAAAGGCGGGACCGCACAGATACGCAGTATTTT

V: TRBV25-1
D: NA
size: once
J: TRBJ2-5
CDR3: CASTPDGEETQYF
DNA: TGTGCCAGCACCCCGGATGGGGAAGAGACCCAGTACTTC

V: TRBV9
D: NA
size: NA
J: TRBJ2-2
CDR3: CASSLSWTLGGELFF
DNA: TGTGCCAGCAGCCTAAGTTGGACCCTCGGCGGGGAGCTGTTTTTT

V: TRBV29-1
D: TRBD2
size: NA
J: TRBJ2-7
CDR3: CSARSGSILEQYF
DNA: TGCAGCGCTCGTAGCGGGAGTATCCTAGAGCAGTACTTC

V: TRBV19
D: NA
size: NA
J: TRBJ2-5
CDR3: CASSPDGTPEDETQYF
DNA: TGTGCCAGTAGTCCCGACGGGACACCCGAGGATGAGACCCAGTACTTC

V: TRBV28
D: TRBD2
size: many
J: TRBJ2-7
CDR3: CASSRLAGVVHEQYF
DNA: TGTGCCAGCAGTCGACTAGCGGGAGTTGTCCACGAGCAGTACTTC

V: TRBV29-1
D: NA
size: NA
J: TRBJ1-1
CDR3: CSVRGGNTEAFF
DNA: TGCAGCGTGAGGGGTGGGAACACTGAAGCTTTCTTT

V: TRBV29-1
D: NA
size: NA
J: TRBJ2-6
CDR3: CSADSSSGANVLTF
DNA: TGCAGCGCTGACAGTAGCTCTGGGGCCAACGTCCTGACTTTC

V: TRBV29-1
D: TRBD2
size: NA
J: TRBJ2-5
CDR3: CSVLIAGGLETQYF
DNA: TGCAGCGTTCTAATAGCGGGAGGGCTAGAGACCCAGTACTTC

V: TRBV29-1
D: TRBD1
size: NA
J: TRBJ1-2
CDR3: CSVGGTGGGYGYTF
DNA: TGCAGCGTTGGCGGGACAGGGGGAGGCTATGGCTACACCTTC

V: TRBV9
D: TRBD2
size: few
J: TRBJ2-7
CDR3: CASSVGGRYEQYF
DNA: TGTGCCAGCAGCGTAGGCGGGAGGTACGAGCAGTACTTC

V: TRBV19
D: NA
size: NA
J: TRBJ1-1
CDR3: CASSIPGGSMAAFF
DNA: TGTGCCAGTAGTATCCCCGGGGGTTCGATGGCAGCTTTCTTT

V: TRBV29-1
D: NA
size: NA
J: TRBJ2-7
CDR3: CSVQRTTSSYEQYF
DNA: TGCAGCGTACAAAGGACAACGAGCTCCTACGAGCAGTACTTC

V: TRBV15
D: NA
size: few
J: TRBJ2-6
CDR3: CATSRDYSGANVLTF
DNA: TGTGCCACCAGCAGAGACTACTCTGGGGCCAACGTCCTGACTTTC

V: TRBV10-3
D: NA
size: NA
J: TRBJ2-7
CDR3: CAISAGPTSSYEQYF
DNA: TGTGCCATCAGTGCCGGACCCACCAGCTCCTACGAGCAGTACTTC

V: TRBV27
D: NA
size: NA
J: TRBJ1-2
CDR3: CASRAGGQPYGYTF
DNA: TGTGCCAGCAGGGCGGGCGGACAGCCCTATGGCTACACCTTC

V: TRBV18
D: NA
size: few
J: TRBJ1-4
CDR3: CASSPPTAGKLFF
DNA: TGTGCCAGCTCACCACCGACGGCAGGGAAACTGTTTTTT

V: TRBV18
D: TRBD1
size: few
J: TRBJ2-6
CDR3: CASSQGQGDVLTF
DNA: TGTGCCAGCTCACAGGGACAGGGAGACGTCCTGACTTTC

V: TRBV27
D: NA
size: NA
J: TRBJ1-1
CDR3: CASSFSPWGDRAFF
DNA: TGTGCCAGCAGTTTTTCCCCGTGGGGAGACAGAGCTTTCTTT

V: TRBV29-1
D: NA
size: few
J: TRBJ2-7
CDR3: CSAVEGGFSYEQYF
DNA: TGCAGCGCCGTAGAAGGGGGTTTCTCCTACGAGCAGTACTTC

V: TRBV9
D: NA
size: NA
J: TRBJ1-2
CDR3: CASSVARATDYGYTF
DNA: TGTGCCAGCAGCGTAGCGAGAGCCACTGACTATGGCTACACCTTC

V: TRBV6-6
D: TRBD2
size: NA
J: TRBJ2-7
CDR3: CASSYRTSGAPYEQYF
DNA: TGTGCCAGCAGTTATCGGACTAGCGGAGCCCCTTACGAGCAGTACTTC

V: TRBV29-1
D: NA
size: few
J: TRBJ1-1
CDR3: CSGTVHTEAFF
DNA: TGCAGCGGGACAGTTCACACTGAAGCTTTCTTT

V: TRBV6-6
D: NA
size: NA
J: TRBJ2-5
CDR3: CASSTWGLSETQYF
DNA: TGTGCCAGCAGTACGTGGGGCCTTTCGGAGACCCAGTACTTC

V: TRBV25-1
D: NA
size: few
J: TRBJ2-5
CDR3: CASSEYRQIQETQYF
DNA: TGTGCCAGCAGTGAATACAGACAGATTCAAGAGACCCAGTACTTC

V: TRBV6-6
D: NA
size: NA
J: TRBJ2-3
CDR3: CASSYDSAFSTDTQYF
DNA: TGTGCCAGCAGTTACGATAGCGCCTTCAGCACAGATACGCAGTATTTT

V: TRBV28
D: NA
size: NA
J: TRBJ1-2
CDR3: CASGGFSYGYTF
DNA: TGTGCCAGCGGGGGCTTCTCCTATGGCTACACCTTC

V: TRBV5-4
D: TRBD2
size: NA
J: TRBJ2-1
CDR3: CASSSVLAGFGNEQFF
DNA: TGTGCCAGCAGCTCCGTACTAGCGGGATTCGGTAATGAGCAGTTCTTC

V: TRBV29-1
D: TRBD1
size: few
J: TRBJ2-3
CDR3: CSVAFGQGTDTQYF
DNA: TGCAGCGTAGCCTTCGGACAGGGCACAGATACGCAGTATTTT

V: TRBV11-2
D: TRBD2
size: medium-sized
J: TRBJ2-1
CDR3: CASSPIGAGGGYEQFF
DNA: TGTGCCAGCAGCCCTATAGGCGCGGGAGGTGGCTATGAGCAGTTCTTC

V: TRBV7-2
D: TRBD2
size: few
J: TRBJ2-3
CDR3: CASSLQRGRDTQYF
DNA: TGTGCCAGCAGCTTACAGCGGGGCAGAGATACGCAGTATTTT

V: TRBV29-1
D: NA
size: few
J: TRBJ2-6
CDR3: CSARGTALSGANVLTF
DNA: TGCAGCGCAAGAGGTACAGCCCTCTCTGGGGCCAACGTCCTGACTTTC

V: TRBV29-1
D: TRBD2
size: NA
J: TRBJ2-2
CDR3: CSGSGRFTGELFF
DNA: TGCAGCGGTAGCGGGAGGTTCACCGGGGAGCTGTTTTTT

V: TRBV29-1
D: NA
size: NA
J: TRBJ2-5
CDR3: CSVSGRPYQETQYF
DNA: TGCAGCGTTTCTGGCAGACCGTACCAAGAGACCCAGTACTTC

V: TRBV30
D: NA
size: NA
J: TRBJ1-1
CDR3: CAWSKGGSSEAFF
DNA: TGTGCCTGGAGTAAGGGCGGTAGCTCTGAAGCTTTCTTT

V: TRBV5-1
D: NA
size: NA
J: TRBJ1-1
CDR3: CASSLVGDTEAFF
DNA: TGCGCCAGCAGCCTGGTTGGCGACACTGAAGCTTTCTTT

V: TRBV19
D: NA
size: NA
J: TRBJ1-5
CDR3: CASSTLDRTYNQPQHF
DNA: TGTGCCAGTAGTACTTTAGACAGAACCTACAATCAGCCCCAGCATTTT

V: TRBV29-1
D: NA
size: few
J: TRBJ2-1
CDR3: CSVVLGSGNEQFF
DNA: TGCAGCGTAGTCTTGGGGTCGGGCAATGAGCAGTTCTTC

V: TRBV29-1
D: NA
size: NA
J: TRBJ1-2
CDR3: CSVERRGKLYGYTF
DNA: TGCAGCGTTGAAAGGCGAGGGAAGTTATATGGCTACACCTTC